Listed below are T cell receptor beta chains from one sample, sequenced in a study of blood T cell repertoires in COVID-19. TCRdb's table, derived via immunoSEQ multiplex PCR, lists solely in-frame clones and lacks some. The sample has around 200,000 clones, roughly 90% seen once. Sequenced material: peripheral blood. The receptors originated from a woman between 45 and 65 years old with acute or convalescent COVID-19. The CDR3 runs from the conserved cysteine through the conserved F or W. The D gene is left open where the match is weak. A row's size may be missing; if present it is once, few, many or a size class.

CDR3nt | CDR3aa | v_gene | d_gene | j_gene | abundance
TGTGCCAGCAGTTACCCGCTGCGGGGGAATGAGCAGTTCTTC | CASSYPLRGNEQFF | TRBV6-6 | TRBD2 | TRBJ2-1 | .
TGCGCCAGCAGCTTGGAGGTAGCGGCGGGCAATGAGCAGTTCTTC | CASSLEVAAGNEQFF | TRBV5-1 | . | TRBJ2-1 | .
TGTGCCAGCAGCCCCCTAGGCTACGAGCAGTACTTC | CASSPLGYEQYF | TRBV7-9 | . | TRBJ2-7 | .
TGCGCCAGCAGCCAAGTCACGGGAGTGGACGGGGAGCTGTTTTTT | CASSQVTGVDGELFF | TRBV4-3 | . | TRBJ2-2 | .
TGTGCCAGCTCACCGGGGACAGGGGGGAATTCACCCCTCCACTTT | CASSPGTGGNSPLHF | TRBV18 | TRBD1 | TRBJ1-6 | .
TGTGCCAGCAGCTTAGTCCAGGACAGCTATGGCTACACCTTC | CASSLVQDSYGYTF | TRBV7-8 | . | TRBJ1-2 | .
TGCGCCAGCAGCCTGGATCGGACAGGGAGCTCTGGAAACACCATATATTTT | CASSLDRTGSSGNTIYF | TRBV4-3 | TRBD1 | TRBJ1-3 | .
TGTGCCAGCGCCCGGACAGGGTGGAATGAAAAACTGTTTTTT | CASARTGWNEKLFF | TRBV14 | TRBD1 | TRBJ1-4 | .
TGTGCCATCACCAGGGGGGATGGCTACACCTTC | CAITRGDGYTF | TRBV10-3 | TRBD1 | TRBJ1-2 | .
TGTGCCAGCAGTTACTCAGGGGGAATAGCCAAAAACATTCAGTACTTC | CASSYSGGIAKNIQYF | TRBV6-2/TRBV6-3 | . | TRBJ2-4 | .
TGTGCCAGCAGGTACAGGAACACTGAAGCTTTCTTT | CASRYRNTEAFF | TRBV13 | . | TRBJ1-1 | .
TGTGCCAGCACCATATCGGTACAGCTGAACACTGAAGCTTTCTTT | CASTISVQLNTEAFF | TRBV7-9 | . | TRBJ1-1 | .
TGTGCCAGCAGCCAGGCCGGGACAGCCCTCACTGAAGCTTTCTTT | CASSQAGTALTEAFF | TRBV3-1/TRBV3-2 | TRBD1 | TRBJ1-1 | .
TGTGCCAGCAGCAAAGTAGTGCAGGGACTAGCGGGAGGGGAGACCCAGTACTTC | CASSKVVQGLAGGETQYF | TRBV21-1 | . | TRBJ2-5 | .
TGTGCCAGCAGCCGGGACTCGTACAATGAGCAGTTCTTC | CASSRDSYNEQFF | TRBV6-2/TRBV6-3 | . | TRBJ2-1 | .
TGTGCCAGCAGCCTTAGAATGACTACAGATACGCAGTATTTT | CASSLRMTTDTQYF | TRBV11-2 | . | TRBJ2-3 | .
TGCGCCAGCAGCTTGGACCGCGGGGATGGCTACACCTTC | CASSLDRGDGYTF | TRBV5-1 | . | TRBJ1-2 | .
TGTGCCAGCAGTACCGGACAGGGCCTCGGCTACACCTTC | CASSTGQGLGYTF | TRBV2 | TRBD1 | TRBJ1-2 | once
TGTGCCAGCAGCAACCCCCGGGACACCGGTATGTTCTCCTACGAGCAGTACTTC | CASSNPRDTGMFSYEQYF | TRBV7-8 | . | TRBJ2-7 | .
TGTGCCAGTAGTATACAACAGGGGGCCCTGAACTATGGCTACACCTTC | CASSIQQGALNYGYTF | TRBV19 | TRBD1 | TRBJ1-2 | .
TGTGCCATCGCTCGGGAGCAGGACACTGAAGCTTTCTTT | CAIAREQDTEAFF | TRBV10-3 | . | TRBJ1-1 | .
TGTGCCTGGAGTCGTGGAGGTCCCTACACAGATACGCAGTATTTT | CAWSRGGPYTDTQYF | TRBV30 | . | TRBJ2-3 | .
TGCAGCGTTACACTTCGCACGGGGGGCGGTCAGCCCCAGCATTTT | CSVTLRTGGGQPQHF | TRBV29-1 | . | TRBJ1-5 | once
TGCGCCAGCAGCATAGGAGTCATGGCGCACACAGATACGCAGTATTTT | CASSIGVMAHTDTQYF | TRBV5-1 | . | TRBJ2-3 | .
TGTGCCAGCTCACCAGGACAAGACCGATACGAGGGCTACACCTTC | CASSPGQDRYEGYTF | TRBV18 | . | TRBJ1-2 | .
TGTGCCAGCAGTTACCCGGTTAATCAGCCCCAGCATTTT | CASSYPVNQPQHF | TRBV6-2/TRBV6-3 | . | TRBJ1-5 | .
TGTGCCAGCAGCTTATACGGGAAAGAACAAGAGACCCAGTACTTC | CASSLYGKEQETQYF | TRBV11-2 | . | TRBJ2-5 | .
TGTGCCAGCAGCCCCAGCGGGGGGGCTACGGGCGGGGAGCTGTTTTTT | CASSPSGGATGGELFF | TRBV7-2 | TRBD2 | TRBJ2-2 | .
TGTGCCAGCAGCCCGGTGGGTGAGGGCAACTATGGCTACACCTTC | CASSPVGEGNYGYTF | TRBV6-5 | . | TRBJ1-2 | .